This TCR beta chain was profiled in a study of blood T cell repertoires in COVID-19. Study overall: COVID-19 samples, acute and convalescent, were from the United States, Italy and Spain. T cells, B-cell-depleted T cells, or PBMCs supplied cDNA or gDNA.

The CDR3 sequence is 16 residues long. Germline V gene sequence: CDR1 MNHNY, CDR2 SVGAGI (reference sequence). The junction had 7 bases not matched to a gene; V was cut back by 0 bases and J by 5 bases. Per the study methods: Amplifying reference gene primers gave estimates of nucleated cell counts. Repertoires were generated with immunoSEQ multiplex PCR, while TCRdb's copy carries only in-frame clones and drops some. Clonal size and the V and J genes are those of that table, whereas D and trimming came from the DNA. The sample has around 300,000 clones, 89% seen once. This chain connects TRBV6-6 to TRBJ2-5; 9 nucleotides match TRBD1. The clonotype was recovered from a man aged 50 or older with acute or convalescent COVID-19. The sample taken for sequencing was peripheral blood. CDR3 coding DNA: TGTGCCAGCAGTTACTCGAATTGGGACAGGGCCGAGACCCAGTACTTC. It codes for CASSYSNWDRAETQYF.